Below are 30 T cell receptor beta chains sequenced from a single sample in a study of early T cells in non-severe SARS-CoV-2 infection. TCRdb called the 5' RACE reads again in MiXCR, with one record for every CDR3 protein. In the table there are approximately 43,000 distinct CDR3 sequences, roughly 7.1% of which are singletons. The material sequenced was whole blood. The receptors shown here come from an adult who was a healthcare worker with PCR-confirmed SARS-CoV-2 infection or an uninfected control (not recorded which).

This clonotype was detected once. A much larger clone differs by one base, so this may be a read error. V usage is TRBV11-2 and J usage is TRBJ2-1; weak D call: TRBD2 (6 bases). Trimming shortened V by 4 bases and J by 4 bases, and 8 bases separated the two germline ends. The germline CDR1 and CDR2 sequences are SGHAT and FQNNGV. The CDR3 is 13 residues long. The CDR3 nucleotides are TGTGCCAGCAGCTCGGAGGGTTACAATGAGCAGTTCTTC. It translates to CASSSEGYNEQFF.

This clonotype was observed a few times. The chain recombines TRBV6-5 with TRBJ1-1, with D maybe TRBD1 (6 bases). This CDR3 has 14 residues. V was shortened by 5 bases and J by 0 bases, with 10 bases between the two germline ends. Germline CDR1 reads MNHEY; CDR2 reads SVGAGI. The CDR3 is CASSTTGLNTEAFF. CDR3 coding DNA: TGTGCCAGCAGTACGACAGGTTTGAACACTGAAGCTTTCTTT.

This clonotype was seen ten or more times. V gene TRBV10-1 combines with J gene TRBJ1-1; unclear D gene. CDR1 and CDR2 from the germline V gene are WNHNN and SYGVQD (reference sequence). The ends were cut back, 0 bases at V and 1 base at J, with 3 bases in the middle. The CDR3 contains 13 residues. DNA for the CDR3: TGCGCCAGCAGTGAGTCCCAGAACACTGAAGCTTTCTTT. Amino acid sequence: CASSESQNTEAFF.

The chain has TRBV7-9 and TRBJ2-6; D gene unclear. CDR1 is SEHNR, CDR2 FQNEAQ, per germline (reference sequence). The length of the CDR3 is 13 residues. V was shortened by 7 bases and J by 1 base, with 5 bases between the two germline ends. DNA of the CDR3: TGTGCCAGCATTACTTCTGGGGCCAACGTCCTGACTTTC. It translates to CASITSGANVLTF. Full variable domain (outside the CDR3, taken from reference TRBV7-9 and TRBJ2-6): DTGVSQNPRHKITKRGQNVTFRCDPISEHNRLYWYRQTLGQGPEFLTYFQNEAQLEKSRLLSDRFSAERPKGSFSTLEIQRTEQGDSAMYLCASITSGANVLTFGAGSRLTVL.

This clonotype was seen many times. The chain combines TRBV11-2 with TRBJ2-2; possibly TRBD1 for D (5 bases). The CDR3 runs to 12 residues. Germline CDR1 reads SGHAT; CDR2 reads FQNNGV. Trimming cost V 4 bases and J 7 bases, with 7 bases left between them. Written as DNA, the CDR3 is TGTGCCAGCAGCTCTCAGGGCGGGGAGCTGTTTTTT. Its translation: CASSSQGGELFF.

In this sample, this clonotype turned up a few times. The chain joins TRBV7-8 to TRBJ1-2; D gene uncertain. Germline V gene data show CDR1 as SGHVS and CDR2 as FQNEAQ. The CDR3 is 13 residues long. V lost 7 bases, J lost 3 bases, and 12 bases lay in between. The CDR3 bases are TGTGCCAGCACCTTGGCGGTTGACTATGGCTACACCTTC. It codes for CASTLAVDYGYTF.

The J gene is TRBJ2-7, the V gene TRBV13; D gene ambiguous. The CDR3 loop spans 15 amino acids. The V gene lost 5 bases and the J gene lost 0 bases, with 14 bases spanning the gap. CDR1 and CDR2 from the germline V gene are PRHDT and FYEKMQ (reference sequence). CDR3 bases: TGTGCCAGCAGCCCCGGTGGGCTCCGCTCCTACGAGCAGTACTTC. Encoded protein: CASSPGGLRSYEQYF.

This clonotype was counted between two and nine times. This chain connects TRBV7-2 to TRBJ2-2; D tentatively fits TRBD1 or TRBD2 (6 bases each). Trimming took off 5 bases at V and 4 bases at J, with 17 bases between the two ends. The length of the CDR3 is 16 residues. CDR1 SGHTA and CDR2 FQGNSA come from the germline V gene. The CDR3 spells CASSPKIKGGTGELFF. The CDR3 DNA is TGTGCCAGCAGCCCAAAGATTAAGGGGGGCACCGGGGAGCTGTTTTTT.

This clonotype was counted many times. The V and J genes are TRBV2 and TRBJ1-6, with D unclear. Germline V gene sequence: CDR1 SNHLY, CDR2 FYNNEI. The CDR3 is 14 residues long. The V end was cut by 6 bases, the J end by 9 bases, with 15 bases between. CDR3 DNA: TGTGCCAGCAGGTCCTCGTATCTAGGTTCACCCCTCCACTTT. Its translation: CASRSSYLGSPLHF.

This clonotype has at least ten counts. The gene calls are TRBV5-1 and TRBJ1-4; the D gene is possibly TRBD1 (6 bases). V was pared by 5 bases and J by 7 bases, with 9 bases between. The CDR3 is made up of 12 amino acids. The germline gives CDR1 SGHRS, CDR2 YFSETQ. Written as DNA, the CDR3 is TGCGCCAGCAGAGGGGGAGGTGAAAAACTGTTTTTT. Amino acid sequence: CASRGGGEKLFF.

This clonotype was found a few times. The chain recombines TRBV18 with TRBJ2-1, with D unclear. Germline CDR1 KGHSH, CDR2 LQKENI. V lost 0 bases to trimming and J lost 0 bases, with 9 bases between them. This CDR3 spans 16 amino acids. CDR3 nucleotide sequence: TGTGCCAGCTCACCACCTCGCTCAGGCTCCTACAATGAGCAGTTCTTC. It is translated as CASSPPRSGSYNEQFF.

V is TRBV6-5 and J is TRBJ2-7; 7 nucleotides match TRBD1. The germline V gene encodes CDR1 MNHEY and CDR2 SVGAGI. The CDR3 runs to 12 residues. V was clipped by 5 bases and J by 2 bases; unmatched bases: 0. CDR3 in amino acids: CASSTGAYEQYF. CDR3 nucleotide sequence: TGTGCCAGCAGTACAGGGGCCTACGAGCAGTACTTC.

This clonotype was counted at least ten times. J is TRBJ2-3 and V is TRBV2, with TRBD2 as a possible D gene (6 bases). Trimming took off 6 bases at V and 4 bases at J, with 17 bases between the two ends. The length of the CDR3 is 15 residues. Germline loops: CDR1 SNHLY, CDR2 FYNNEI. This chain's CDR3 is CASRRDWRTADTQYF. The DNA for the CDR3 is TGTGCCAGCAGAAGGGACTGGAGGACGGCAGATACGCAGTATTTT. Based on the CDR3 plus reference TRBV2 and TRBJ2-3, the full variable domain is EPEVTQTPSHQVTQMGQEVILRCVPISNHLYFYWYRQILGQKVEFLVSFYNNEISEKSEIFDDQFSVERPDGSNFTLKIRSTKLEDSAMYFCASRRDWRTADTQYFGPGTRLTVL.

This chain connects TRBV19 to TRBJ2-5; D gene ambiguous. This CDR3 comprises 11 residues. From germline, CDR1 is LNHDA and CDR2 SQIVND (reference sequence). Between the trimmed V and J ends, which lost 3 bases and 2 bases, there was a span of 1 base. The CDR3, as DNA: TGTGCCAGTAGTATGCAAGAGACCCAGTACTTC. As protein: CASSMQETQYF.

Only a few counts were recorded for this clonotype. CDR3 loop: CASTRGGGNQPQHF. The CDR3 nucleotides read TGTGCCAGCACCAGGGGAGGGGGCAATCAGCCCCAGCATTTT. The V gene is TRBV6-6, the J gene TRBJ1-5, with D possibly TRBD1 on 6 matching bases. Germline loops: CDR1 MNHNY, CDR2 SVGAGI (reference sequence). The CDR3 sequence is 14 residues long. Trimming removed 7 bases at V and 2 bases at J, with 12 bases between.

The table lists this clonotype with many counts. V and J are TRBV6-1 and TRBJ1-1; no clear D. Trimming stripped 11 bases from V and 0 bases from J, with 22 bases between. The germline V gene has CDR1 MNHNS and CDR2 SASEGT. The CDR3 runs 16 residues. The CDR3 reads CAASSGPALMNTEAFF. CDR3 nucleotides: TGTGCCGCCAGCAGTGGTCCGGCCCTCATGAACACTGAAGCTTTCTTT.

This clonotype was seen more than once but under ten times. Here the CDR3 DNA reads TGCAGTGCTAGAGGCCGGGACAGGGGTTACGAGCAGTACTTC. Its protein product is CSARGRDRGYEQYF. This chain joins TRBV20-1 and TRBJ2-7, with 10 bases fitting TRBD1. Germline-derived CDR1 and CDR2 are DFQATT and SNEGSKA (reference sequence). V was clipped by 1 base and J by 4 bases; unmatched bases: 4. This CDR3 has 14 amino acids.

This clonotype was detected a few times. This chain links TRBV19 with TRBJ2-7; tentative D call: TRBD2 (5 bases). Between the trimmed V and J ends, which lost 8 bases and 0 bases, there was a span of 11 bases. Germline V CDR1 and CDR2: LNHDA, SQIVND (reference sequence). CDR3 length: 13 residues. For the CDR3, the DNA is TGTGCCAGTGCAAACGGGGACTCCTACGAGCAGTACTTC. Its protein is CASANGDSYEQYF. Combining the CDR3 with reference TRBV19 and TRBJ2-7 gives the whole variable domain DGGITQSPKYLFRKEGQNVTLSCEQNLNHDAMYWYRQDPGQGLRLIYYSQIVNDFQKGDIAEGYSVSREKKESFPLTVTSAQKNPTAFYLCASANGDSYEQYFGPGTRLTVT.

This clonotype was detected ten times or more. This rearrangement joins TRBV23-1 to TRBJ2-3; D is ambiguous. TRBV23-1 is designated an ORF whose function remains uncertain. The CDR3 extends over 17 amino acids. Trimming cost V 4 bases and J 1 base, with 18 bases left between them. CDR3 sequence: CASSPADPQIGTDTQYF. Here the CDR3 DNA reads TGCGCCAGCAGTCCGGCGGACCCTCAAATCGGCACAGATACGCAGTATTTT.

The sample holds a few counts of this clonotype. The chain links TRBV6-2 or TRBV6-3 to TRBJ1-2, with D unresolved. This CDR3 has 14 residues. Trimming removed 6 bases from V and 4 bases from J, with 15 bases in between. Germline V gives CDR1 MNHEY, CDR2 SVGEGT. The CDR3 sequence: CASSPDGPVYGYTF. The CDR3 coding sequence is TGTGCCAGCAGCCCTGACGGGCCAGTCTATGGCTACACCTTC.

This clonotype turned up a few times. The rearrangement uses TRBV18 and TRBJ2-1; D not certain. The CDR3 consists of 15 residues. Germline values: CDR1 KGHSH, CDR2 LQKENI. V lost 3 bases, J lost 0 bases, and 9 bases lay in between. This CDR3 reads CASSPLTPSYNEQFF. CDR3 nucleotides: TGTGCCAGCTCACCCCTAACCCCCTCCTACAATGAGCAGTTCTTC.

V and J are TRBV20-1 and TRBJ2-2; no clear D gene. The CDR3 runs 12 residues. Per germline, CDR1 DFQATT and CDR2 SNEGSKA (reference sequence). V was pared by 2 bases and J by 4 bases, with 5 bases between. The CDR3 here is CSARRTTGELFF. DNA for the CDR3: TGCAGTGCTAGACGGACCACCGGGGAGCTGTTTTTT.

The chain joins TRBV3-1 to TRBJ1-1; no clear D gene. From germline, CDR1 is LGHDT and CDR2 YNNKEL (reference sequence). The CDR3 spans 16 residues. Trimming cost V 1 base and J 3 bases, with 15 bases left between them. The CDR3 protein is CASSQGGGRIDTEAFF. As DNA, the CDR3 is TGTGCCAGCAGCCAAGGAGGAGGTCGGATCGACACTGAAGCTTTCTTT. Using reference TRBV3-1 and TRBJ1-1 for the parts outside the CDR3, the full variable domain is DTAVSQTPKYLVTQMGNDKSIKCEQNLGHDTMYWYKQDSKKFLKIMFSYNNKELIINETVPNRFSPKSPDKAHLNLHINSLELGDSAVYFCASSQGGGRIDTEAFFGQGTRLTVV.

This clonotype counts as medium-sized. The chain joins TRBV4-2 to TRBJ1-4; 8 bases are a match to TRBD1. Germline V CDR1 and CDR2: LGHNA, YNFKEQ. V shed 3 bases, J shed 7 bases, and the junction held 7 bases outside the gene matches. The CDR3 consists of 15 residues. This CDR3 reads CASSQPMDRVEKLFF. The CDR3 nucleotides read TGTGCCAGCAGCCAGCCTATGGACAGGGTTGAAAAACTGTTTTTT.

The chain joins TRBV7-6 to TRBJ1-1; D is unresolved. V lost 4 bases, J lost 4 bases, and 10 bases lay in between. Germline CDR1 SGHVS, CDR2 FNYEAQ. The CDR3 is 13 residues long. As DNA, the CDR3 is TGTGCCAGCAGCTCTACCTGGGGCACTGAAGCTTTCTTT. As protein: CASSSTWGTEAFF.

This clonotype has more than one count but fewer than ten. The V gene is TRBV27, the J gene TRBJ1-3; 9 nucleotides match TRBD1. The V and J ends lost 3 bases and 0 bases, in that order; junction bases with no gene match: 3. Germline V CDR1 and CDR2: MNHEY, SMNVEV (reference sequence). This CDR3 spans 16 amino acids. The CDR3 DNA reads TGTGCCAGCAGTTTTGTGGGACAGGGCTCTGGAAACACCATATATTTT. This gives the protein CASSFVGQGSGNTIYF.

The sample holds a few counts of this clonotype. The chain employs TRBV4-2 and TRBJ2-1; 8 bases fit TRBD2. The germline V gene has CDR1 LGHNA and CDR2 YNFKEQ. The length of the CDR3 is 15 residues. J gave up 8 bases and V 1 base, and 7 bases lay outside the gene matches. This chain's CDR3 is CASSQVGTSNDEQFF. CDR3 DNA: TGTGCCAGCAGCCAAGTGGGGACTAGTAACGATGAGCAGTTCTTC.

Only a few counts were recorded for this clonotype. The V gene is TRBV6-6, the J gene TRBJ2-7, with 8 bases fitting TRBD1. V gave up 6 bases and J gave up 7 bases; unmatched junction bases: 2. This CDR3 contains 11 residues. Germline V gives CDR1 MNHNY, CDR2 SVGAGI (reference sequence). CDR3 DNA: TGTGCCAGCAGACGACAGGGGGAGCAGTACTTC. Protein product: CASRRQGEQYF.

There are many counts of this clonotype. The rearrangement links TRBV15 to TRBJ1-3; TRBD1 matches at 10 bases. Germline V gives CDR1 LNHNV, CDR2 YYDKDF (reference sequence). The CDR3 has 15 residues. J lost 0 bases, V lost 8 bases, and 4 bases had no gene match. CDR3 loop: CATGTGATSGNTIYF. DNA for the CDR3: TGTGCCACCGGGACAGGGGCAACCTCTGGAAACACCATATATTTT.

The CDR3 DNA follows: TGCGCCAGCAGCCTAAACAGGGGACCATCCTACGAGCAGTACTTC. Translation: CASSLNRGPSYEQYF. The genes are TRBV4-3 and TRBJ2-7, with 7 bases fitting TRBD1. The CDR3 consists of 15 residues. Unmatched junction bases numbered 7, after V lost 4 bases and J lost 1 base. Germline values: CDR1 LGHNA, CDR2 YSLEER.